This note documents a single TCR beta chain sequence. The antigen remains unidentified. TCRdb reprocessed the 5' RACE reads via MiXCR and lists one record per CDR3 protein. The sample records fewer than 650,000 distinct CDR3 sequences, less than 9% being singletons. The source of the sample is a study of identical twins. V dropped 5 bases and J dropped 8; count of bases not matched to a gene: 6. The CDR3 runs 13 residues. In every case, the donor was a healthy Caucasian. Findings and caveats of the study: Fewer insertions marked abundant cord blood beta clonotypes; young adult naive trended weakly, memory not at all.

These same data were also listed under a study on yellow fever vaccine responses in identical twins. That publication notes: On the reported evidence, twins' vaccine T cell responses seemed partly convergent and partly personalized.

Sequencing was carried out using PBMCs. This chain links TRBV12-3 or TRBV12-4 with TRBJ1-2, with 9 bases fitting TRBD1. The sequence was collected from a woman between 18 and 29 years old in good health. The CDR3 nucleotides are TGTGCCAGCAGTCTACAGGGGGCTTTGGGCTACACCTTC. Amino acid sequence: CASSLQGALGYTF.